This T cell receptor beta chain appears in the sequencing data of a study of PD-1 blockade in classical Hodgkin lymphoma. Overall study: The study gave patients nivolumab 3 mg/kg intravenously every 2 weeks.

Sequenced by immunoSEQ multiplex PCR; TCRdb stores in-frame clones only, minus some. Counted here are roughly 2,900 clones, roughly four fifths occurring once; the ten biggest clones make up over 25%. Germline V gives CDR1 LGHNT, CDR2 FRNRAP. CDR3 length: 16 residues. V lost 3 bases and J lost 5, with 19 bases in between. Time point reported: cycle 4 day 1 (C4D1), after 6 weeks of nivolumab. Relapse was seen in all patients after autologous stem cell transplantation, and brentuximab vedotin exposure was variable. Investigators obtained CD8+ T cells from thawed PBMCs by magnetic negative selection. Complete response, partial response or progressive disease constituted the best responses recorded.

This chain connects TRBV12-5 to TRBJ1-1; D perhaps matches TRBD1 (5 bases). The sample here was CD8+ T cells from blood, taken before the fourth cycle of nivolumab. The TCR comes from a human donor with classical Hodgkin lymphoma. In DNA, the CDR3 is TGTGCTAGTGGTTTTCGGCTCTTGGGGCAAGGGACTGAAGCTTTCTTT. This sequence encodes CASGFRLLGQGTEAFF.